This TCR beta chain appears in the sequencing data of a study of T-cell reconstitution after alpha-beta-depleted transplantation in children. A TCRbeta library incorporating unique molecular identifiers was prepared. TCRdb reprocessed the PCR reads with MiXCR, giving one entry per CDR3 protein. The sample carries 750,000 to 950,000 distinct CDR3 sequences, about 15% recorded once. V shed 0 bases, J shed 6 bases, and the junction held 7 bases outside the gene matches. Germline CDR1 reads MNHEY; CDR2 reads SVGEGT. The CDR3 runs to 16 residues. The specimen comprised PBMCs, mostly from graft donor cells, sampled 360 days after TCRalphabeta/CD19-depleted stem cell transplant. This rearrangement joins TRBV6-2 or TRBV6-3 to TRBJ2-2; 7 bases match TRBD1. The source of this sequence is a male patient aged 10-17 years who had a stem cell transplant for acute lymphoblastic leukemia, so the T cells may come from the graft donor. The CDR3 DNA sequence: TGTGCCAGCAGTTACTCGACAGGGAGAGGACCCGGGGAGCTGTTTTTT. It is translated as CASSYSTGRGPGELFF.